Listed below are T cell receptor beta chains from one sample, sequenced in a study of T cells in Graves' hyperthyroidism and ophthalmopathy. TCRdb passed the multiplex PCR reads through MiXCR, listing each CDR3 protein once. Altogether about 540,000 distinct CDR3 sequences are present, 46% being singletons, with the ten largest covering more than 7%. Material for sequencing was peripheral blood or thyroid tissue (not recorded which). Receptors originate from a woman between 18 and 29 years old with Graves' hyperthyroidism. Both conserved end residues are part of each CDR3. D genes are given only for firm matches. Rows may omit the clone size; those that give it use once, few, many or a size class.

TRBJ2-5,TRBD2,TRBV7-3,-,TGTGCCAGCAGCCAAGATCTAGCGGGAAGACTGTTCTTC,CASSQDLAGRLFF
TRBJ2-2,TRBD2,TRBV19,many,TGTGCCACCAGCGGGAGGGTTAACACCGGGGAGCTGTTTTTT,CATSGRVNTGELFF
TRBJ2-7,TRBD2,TRBV9,many,TGTGCCAGCAGCGTAACGACTAGCGGGCGCCTGCACGAGCAGTACTTC,CASSVTTSGRLHEQYF
TRBJ2-1,-,TRBV6-5,-,TGTGCCAGCAGTTACAGAGAGGTCGGCTACAATGAGCAGTTCTTC,CASSYREVGYNEQFF
TRBJ1-1,-,TRBV5-1,many,TGCGCCAGCAGCGAGCTGGAGGCGGTGAAGACTTTCTTT,CASSELEAVKTFF
TRBJ1-5,TRBD1,TRBV5-4,-,TGTGCCAGCAGCGCCGGGACAGGGGTAATTCAGCCCCAGCATTTT,CASSAGTGVIQPQHF
TRBJ1-5,TRBD1,TRBV24-1,-,TGTGCCACCAGTGATTGGACAGGGTCTGTTCAGCCCCAGCATTTT,CATSDWTGSVQPQHF
TRBJ2-7,-,TRBV7-6,many,TGTGCCAGCAGAAGGTCGCCGGGTTCGGTCTACGAGCAGTACTTC,CASRRSPGSVYEQYF
TRBJ2-5,TRBD2,TRBV10-2,-,TGCGCCAGCAGGTTGACTAGCGGGAGGGGCAGATCAGAGACCCAGTACTTC,CASRLTSGRGRSETQYF
TRBJ2-7,-,TRBV20-1,many,TGCAGTGCTAGAGATGTAGGGTATGAGCAGTACTTC,CSARDVGYEQYF
TRBJ2-5,-,TRBV24-1,-,TGTGCCACCAGTGATTCTGGAACAGGGCCCCAAGAGACCCAGTACTTC,CATSDSGTGPQETQYF
TRBJ2-7,TRBD1,TRBV7-3,-,TGTGCCAGCAGCTTAACGGGACAGGGGCGGCAGTACTTC,CASSLTGQGRQYF
TRBJ2-6,-,TRBV12-3/TRBV12-4,-,TGTGCCAGCAGTTTAGGGTCGGGCTGGGGGGGGGCCAACGTCCTGACTTTC,CASSLGSGWGGANVLTF
TRBJ1-1,-,TRBV20-1,many,TGCAGTGCTAGGCTGTCCGGGAACACTGAAGCTTTCTTT,CSARLSGNTEAFF
TRBJ1-1,-,TRBV29-1,-,TGCAGCGTTGACCCCACAGCTCAACTTGAAGCTTTCTTT,CSVDPTAQLEAFF
TRBJ2-7,TRBD2,TRBV19,many,TGTGCCAGTAGTGTAGCTAGCGGGGGCTACGAGCAGTACTTC,CASSVASGGYEQYF
TRBJ1-4,-,TRBV4-2,many,TGTGCCAGCAGCCAAGTATCCCCGGAGAAGAATGAAAAACTGTTTTTT,CASSQVSPEKNEKLFF
TRBJ1-2,-,TRBV24-1,-,TGTGCCACCAGTGGAACGGGAGGAGGCTATGGCTACACCTTC,CATSGTGGGYGYTF
TRBJ1-1,TRBD1,TRBV24-1,many,TGTGCCACCAGTGATGAGACAGGGCCAACTGAAGCTTTCTTT,CATSDETGPTEAFF
TRBJ2-7,TRBD1,TRBV10-3,-,TGTGCCATCACCGAAGGACAGGGCTACGAGCAGTACTTC,CAITEGQGYEQYF
TRBJ2-3,-,TRBV2,once,TGTGCCAGCAGTGAGCAGTACACAGATACGCAGTATTTT,CASSEQYTDTQYF
TRBJ2-3,-,TRBV2,-,TGTGCCAGCAGGGAGATTCGAAGCACAGATACGCAGTATTTT,CASREIRSTDTQYF
TRBJ2-3,-,TRBV29-1,many,TGCAGCGTTGAAGACACAGATACGCAGTATTTT,CSVEDTDTQYF
TRBJ1-6,-,TRBV11-1,many,TGTGCCAGCAGCTCCGCTAGGTCTTCACCCCTCCACTTT,CASSSARSSPLHF